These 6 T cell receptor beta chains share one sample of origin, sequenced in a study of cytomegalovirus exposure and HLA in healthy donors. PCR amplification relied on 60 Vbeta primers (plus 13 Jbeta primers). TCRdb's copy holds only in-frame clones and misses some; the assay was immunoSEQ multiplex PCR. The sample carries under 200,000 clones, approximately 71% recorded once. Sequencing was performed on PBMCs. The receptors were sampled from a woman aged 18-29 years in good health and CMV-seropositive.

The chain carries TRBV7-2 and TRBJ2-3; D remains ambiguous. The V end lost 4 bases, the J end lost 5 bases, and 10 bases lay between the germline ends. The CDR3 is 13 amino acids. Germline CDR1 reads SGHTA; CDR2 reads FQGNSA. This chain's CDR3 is CASSSQALDTQYF. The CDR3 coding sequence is TGTGCCAGCAGCTCGCAAGCATTAGATACGCAGTATTTT. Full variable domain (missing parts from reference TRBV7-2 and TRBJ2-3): GAGVSQSPSNKVTEKGKDVELRCDPISGHTALYWYRQSLGQGLEFLIYFQGNSAPDKSGLPSDRFSAERTGGSVSTLTIQRTQQEDSAVYLCASSSQALDTQYFGPGTRLTVL.

This CDR3 reads CASSLGRTGVQPQHF. The CDR3 DNA reads as TGTGCCAGCAGCTTAGGTCGGACAGGGGTTCAGCCCCAGCATTTT. V is TRBV7-2 and J is TRBJ1-5; 9 nucleotides align to TRBD1. V gave up 1 base and J gave up 6 bases; unmatched junction bases: 4. This CDR3 region has 15 residues. The germline gives CDR1 SGHTA, CDR2 FQGNSA.

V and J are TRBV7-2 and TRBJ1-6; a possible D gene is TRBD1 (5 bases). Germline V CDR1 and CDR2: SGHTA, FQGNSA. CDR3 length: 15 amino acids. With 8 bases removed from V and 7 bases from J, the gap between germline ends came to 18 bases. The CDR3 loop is CASAQQAIYNSPLHF. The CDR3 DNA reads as TGTGCCAGCGCTCAACAGGCTATATACAATTCACCCCTCCACTTT.

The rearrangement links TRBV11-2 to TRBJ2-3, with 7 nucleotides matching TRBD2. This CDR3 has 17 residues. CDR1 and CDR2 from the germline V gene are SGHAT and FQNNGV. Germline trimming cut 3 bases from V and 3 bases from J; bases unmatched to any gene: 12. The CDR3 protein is CASSLLAGAARTDTQYF. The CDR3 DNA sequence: TGTGCCAGCAGCTTGCTTGCGGGAGCGGCTAGGACAGATACGCAGTATTTT.

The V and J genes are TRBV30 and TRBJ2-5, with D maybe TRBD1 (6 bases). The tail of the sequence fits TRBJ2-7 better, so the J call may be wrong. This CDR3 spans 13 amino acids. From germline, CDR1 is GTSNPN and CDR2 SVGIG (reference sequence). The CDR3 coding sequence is TGTGCCTGGAGACAGGGATTGGGTTACGAGCAGTACTTC. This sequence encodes CAWRQGLGYEQYF.

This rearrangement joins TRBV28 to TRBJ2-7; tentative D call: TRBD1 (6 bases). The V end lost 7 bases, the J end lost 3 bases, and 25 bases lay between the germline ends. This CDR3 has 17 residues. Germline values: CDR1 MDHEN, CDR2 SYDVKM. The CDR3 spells CASKGAQGMTGHYEQYF. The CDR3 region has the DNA TGTGCCAGCAAAGGGGCCCAGGGCATGACAGGTCACTACGAGCAGTACTTC.